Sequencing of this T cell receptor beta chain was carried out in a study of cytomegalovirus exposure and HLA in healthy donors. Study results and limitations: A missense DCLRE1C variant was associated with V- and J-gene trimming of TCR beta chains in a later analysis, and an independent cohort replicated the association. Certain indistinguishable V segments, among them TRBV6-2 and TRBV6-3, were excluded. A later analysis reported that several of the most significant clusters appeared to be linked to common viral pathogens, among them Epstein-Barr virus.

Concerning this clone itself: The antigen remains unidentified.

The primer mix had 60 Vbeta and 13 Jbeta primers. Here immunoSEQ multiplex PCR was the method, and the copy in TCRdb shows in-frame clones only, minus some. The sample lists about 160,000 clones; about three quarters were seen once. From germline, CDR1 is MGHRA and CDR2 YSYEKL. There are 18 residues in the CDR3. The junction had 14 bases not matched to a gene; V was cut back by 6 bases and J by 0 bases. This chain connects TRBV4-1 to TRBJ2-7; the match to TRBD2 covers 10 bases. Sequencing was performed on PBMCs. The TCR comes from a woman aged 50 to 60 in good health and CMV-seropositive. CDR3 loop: CASSQRMSSGSSSYEQYF. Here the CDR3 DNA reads TGCGCCAGCAGTCAAAGAATGTCTAGCGGGAGTTCCTCCTACGAGCAGTACTTC.